The rows below give T cell receptor beta chains drawn from one sample of a study of control samples from healthy donors and cancer patients. Only in-frame clones appear in the TCRdb table, and some are missing; sequencing was by immunoSEQ multiplex PCR. The sample has 100,000 to 150,000 clones; 80% to 95% are singletons. The sample consisted of blood. The receptor source for this set is a man between 18 and 29 years old in good health. The conserved cysteine and the conserved F or W are not part of the CDR3 here. Clone size is not always given. Where it is, it says once, few, many or a class for expanded clones.

J gene: TRBJ1-1; CDR3 length: 9; clone size: -; V gene: TRBV30; CDR3 protein: AWSVSTEAF
J gene: TRBJ1-1; CDR3 length: 12; clone size: -; V gene: TRBV4-1; CDR3 protein: ASSQDPVNTEAF
J gene: TRBJ1-6; CDR3 length: 11; clone size: -; V gene: TRBV19; CDR3 protein: ASSIGYNSPLH
J gene: TRBJ1-5; CDR3 length: 14; clone size: -; V gene: TRBV19; CDR3 protein: ASSMGVGGNNQPQH
J gene: TRBJ2-3; CDR3 length: 11; clone size: -; V gene: TRBV14; CDR3 protein: ASSGGSTDTQY
J gene: TRBJ2-3; CDR3 length: 12; clone size: -; V gene: TRBV7-3; CDR3 protein: ASSSWGGTDTQY
J gene: TRBJ1-4; CDR3 length: 14; clone size: many; V gene: TRBV30; CDR3 protein: AWSVPRDGDYEKLF
J gene: TRBJ2-7; CDR3 length: 11; clone size: -; V gene: TRBV6-5; CDR3 protein: ASSYGDGYEQY
J gene: TRBJ2-1; CDR3 length: 14; clone size: -; V gene: TRBV10-3; CDR3 protein: AISDFETSGENEQF
J gene: TRBJ1-5; CDR3 length: 13; clone size: once; V gene: TRBV5-6; CDR3 protein: ASSTLGQGEQPQH
J gene: TRBJ1-1; CDR3 length: 11; clone size: -; V gene: TRBV7-9; CDR3 protein: ASSARDGAEAF
J gene: TRBJ1-3; CDR3 length: 11; clone size: -; V gene: TRBV2; CDR3 protein: ASRMGQGHTIY
J gene: TRBJ2-2; CDR3 length: 13; clone size: -; V gene: TRBV5-1; CDR3 protein: ASSLTSGSNGELF
J gene: TRBJ1-1; CDR3 length: 12; clone size: -; V gene: TRBV4-2; CDR3 protein: ASSQGGASFEAF
J gene: TRBJ1-5; CDR3 length: 12; clone size: -; V gene: TRBV12-5; CDR3 protein: ASGLWVLGEPQH
J gene: TRBJ2-6; CDR3 length: 15; clone size: -; V gene: TRBV5-1; CDR3 protein: ASSWGTSSIGANVLT
J gene: TRBJ1-4; CDR3 length: 13; clone size: -; V gene: TRBV19; CDR3 protein: ASTHRGWTNEKLF
J gene: TRBJ2-5; CDR3 length: 14; clone size: -; V gene: TRBV12-1; CDR3 protein: ASRGGSGTSEKTQY
J gene: TRBJ1-4; CDR3 length: 13; clone size: -; V gene: TRBV28; CDR3 protein: ASSLQHPTNEKLF
J gene: TRBJ2-6; CDR3 length: 16; clone size: -; V gene: TRBV30; CDR3 protein: AWSVILGGAGGANVLT
J gene: TRBJ1-4; CDR3 length: 12; clone size: -; V gene: TRBV13; CDR3 protein: ASSSRDIAEKLF
J gene: TRBJ2-2; CDR3 length: 14; clone size: -; V gene: TRBV9; CDR3 protein: ASSVGGGDNTGELF
J gene: TRBJ1-2; CDR3 length: 9; clone size: -; V gene: TRBV6-4; CDR3 protein: ASWGGDGYT
J gene: TRBJ2-1; CDR3 length: 15; clone size: -; V gene: TRBV4-1; CDR3 protein: ASSQDDDVLSYNEQF
J gene: TRBJ1-1; CDR3 length: 11; clone size: once; V gene: TRBV5-5; CDR3 protein: ASSSYMNTEAF
J gene: TRBJ1-6; CDR3 length: 11; clone size: once; V gene: TRBV6-1; CDR3 protein: ASSEYGRSPLH
J gene: TRBJ2-3; CDR3 length: 13; clone size: -; V gene: TRBV11-2; CDR3 protein: ASSPVAAYTDTQY
J gene: TRBJ1-5; CDR3 length: 15; clone size: -; V gene: TRBV6-1; CDR3 protein: ASSGRENNYSNQPQH
J gene: TRBJ2-2; CDR3 length: 14; clone size: -; V gene: TRBV2; CDR3 protein: ASSELLAGGGGELF
J gene: TRBJ2-7; CDR3 length: 10; clone size: -; V gene: TRBV5-1; CDR3 protein: ASRQESYEQY
J gene: TRBJ1-6; CDR3 length: 9; clone size: -; V gene: TRBV5-6; CDR3 protein: ASSVGLQLH